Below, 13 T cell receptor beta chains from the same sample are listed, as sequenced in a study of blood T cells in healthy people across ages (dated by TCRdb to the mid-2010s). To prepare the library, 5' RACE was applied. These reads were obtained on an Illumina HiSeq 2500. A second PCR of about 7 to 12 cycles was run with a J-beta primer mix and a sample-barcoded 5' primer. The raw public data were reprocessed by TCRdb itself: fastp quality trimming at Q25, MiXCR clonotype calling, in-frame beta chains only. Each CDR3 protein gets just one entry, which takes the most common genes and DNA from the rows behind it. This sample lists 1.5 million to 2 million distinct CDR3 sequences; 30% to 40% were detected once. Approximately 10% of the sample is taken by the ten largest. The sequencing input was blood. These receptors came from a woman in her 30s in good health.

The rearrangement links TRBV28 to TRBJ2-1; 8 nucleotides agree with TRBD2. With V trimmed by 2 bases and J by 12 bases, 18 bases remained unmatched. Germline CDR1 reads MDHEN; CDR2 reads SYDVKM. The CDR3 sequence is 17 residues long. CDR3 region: CASSLPLTSEAPAGQFF. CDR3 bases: TGTGCCAGCAGTTTACCGCTGACTAGCGAGGCCCCTGCAGGGCAGTTCTTC.

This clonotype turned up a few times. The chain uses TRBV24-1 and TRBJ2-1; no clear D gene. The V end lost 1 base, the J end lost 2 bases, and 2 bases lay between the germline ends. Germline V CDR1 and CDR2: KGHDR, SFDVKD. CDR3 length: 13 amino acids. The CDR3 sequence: CATSDFPYNEQFF. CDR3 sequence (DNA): TGTGCCACCAGTGATTTCCCCTACAATGAGCAGTTCTTC.

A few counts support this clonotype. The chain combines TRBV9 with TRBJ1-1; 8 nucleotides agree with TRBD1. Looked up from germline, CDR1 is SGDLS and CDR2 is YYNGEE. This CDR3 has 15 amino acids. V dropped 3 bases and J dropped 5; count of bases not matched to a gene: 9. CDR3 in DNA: TGTGCCAGCAGCGCCTTGGGGACAGGTGGTACTGAAGCTTTCTTT. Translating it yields CASSALGTGGTEAFF.

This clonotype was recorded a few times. The CDR3 nucleotides are TGTGCCAGCAGCCCGGACAGGGGAGCTTTCTTT. Translating it yields CASSPDRGAFF. V and J are TRBV12-3 or TRBV12-4 and TRBJ1-1; 9 bases align to TRBD1. The CDR3 has 11 amino acids. J gave up 10 bases and V 6 bases, and 3 bases lay outside the gene matches.

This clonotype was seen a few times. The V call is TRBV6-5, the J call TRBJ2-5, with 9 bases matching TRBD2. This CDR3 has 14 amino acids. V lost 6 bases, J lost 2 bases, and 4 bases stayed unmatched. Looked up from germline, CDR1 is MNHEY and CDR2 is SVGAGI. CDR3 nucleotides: TGTGCCAGCAGGACTAGCGGAAAACAAGAGACCCAGTACTTC. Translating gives CASRTSGKQETQYF.

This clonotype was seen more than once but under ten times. Here the CDR3 reads CATGTSGGPLTDTQYF. Here the CDR3 DNA reads TGTGCCACCGGGACTAGCGGGGGGCCGCTCACAGATACGCAGTATTTT. V and J are TRBV10-3 and TRBJ2-3, with TRBD2 matching over 15 bases. Germline CDR1 is ENHRY and CDR2 is SYGVKD. This CDR3 comprises 16 residues. After removal of 10 bases from V and 2 bases from J, the junction contained 7 bases not matched to a gene.

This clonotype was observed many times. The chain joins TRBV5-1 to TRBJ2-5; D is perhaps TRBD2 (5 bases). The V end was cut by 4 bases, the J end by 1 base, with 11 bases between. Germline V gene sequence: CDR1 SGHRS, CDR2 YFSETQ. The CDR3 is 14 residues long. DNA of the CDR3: TGCGCCAGCAGCGGCGGGCGATCCCAAGAGACCCAGTACTTC. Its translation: CASSGGRSQETQYF.

DNA of the CDR3: TGTGCCAGCAGCCAACCGACAGGGCCCCAAGAGACCCAGTACTTC. Amino acid sequence: CASSQPTGPQETQYF. This sequence joins TRBV5-4 and TRBJ2-5; 7 positions agree with TRBD1. Germline V gene data show CDR1 as SGHNT and CDR2 as YYREEE (reference sequence). This CDR3 has 15 residues. With 4 bases clipped from V and 1 base from J, the junction kept 7 bases outside the gene matches.

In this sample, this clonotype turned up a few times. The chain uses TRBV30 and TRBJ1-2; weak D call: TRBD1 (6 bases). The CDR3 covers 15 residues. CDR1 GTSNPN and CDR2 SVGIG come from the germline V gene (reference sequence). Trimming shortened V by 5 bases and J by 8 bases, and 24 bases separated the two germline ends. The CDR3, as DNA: TGTGCCTGGGGCGAGCGGACTAAGGGGGGGAGAGGCTACACCTTC. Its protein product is CAWGERTKGGRGYTF.

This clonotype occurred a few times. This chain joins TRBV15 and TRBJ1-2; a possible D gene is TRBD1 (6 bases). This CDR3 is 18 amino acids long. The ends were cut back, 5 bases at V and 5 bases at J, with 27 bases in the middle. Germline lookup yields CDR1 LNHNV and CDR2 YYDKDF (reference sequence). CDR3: CATSHTKNRDLIFYGYTF. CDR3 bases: TGTGCCACCAGCCACACTAAGAACAGGGACCTGATCTTTTATGGCTACACCTTC.

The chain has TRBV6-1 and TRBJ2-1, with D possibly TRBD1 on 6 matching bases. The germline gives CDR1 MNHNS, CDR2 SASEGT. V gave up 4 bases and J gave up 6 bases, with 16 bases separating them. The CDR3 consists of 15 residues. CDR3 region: CASSVQRVGGNEQFF. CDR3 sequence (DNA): TGTGCCAGCAGTGTCCAAAGGGTAGGGGGCAATGAGCAGTTCTTC.

The DNA for the CDR3 is TGTGCCAGCAGTGATCCGGGGGGGGGAGAGTACAATGAGCAGTTCTTC. Amino acids: CASSDPGGGEYNEQFF. The V gene is TRBV2, the J gene TRBJ2-1; 8 bases are a match to TRBD2. With V trimmed by 3 bases and J by 4 bases, 8 bases remained unmatched. This CDR3 has 16 residues. From germline, CDR1 is SNHLY and CDR2 FYNNEI. The whole variable domain, filled in from reference TRBV2 and TRBJ2-1, reads EPEVTQTPSHQVTQMGQEVILRCVPISNHLYFYWYRQILGQKVEFLVSFYNNEISEKSEIFDDQFSVERPDGSNFTLKIRSTKLEDSAMYFCASSDPGGGEYNEQFFGPGTRLTVL.

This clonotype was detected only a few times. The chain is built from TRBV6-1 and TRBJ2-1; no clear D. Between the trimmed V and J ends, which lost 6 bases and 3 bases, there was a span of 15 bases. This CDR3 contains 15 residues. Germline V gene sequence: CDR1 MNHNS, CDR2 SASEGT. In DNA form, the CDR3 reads TGTGCCAGCAGGGAGTTCGCGGCTAGCTACAATGAGCAGTTCTTC. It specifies CASREFAASYNEQFF.